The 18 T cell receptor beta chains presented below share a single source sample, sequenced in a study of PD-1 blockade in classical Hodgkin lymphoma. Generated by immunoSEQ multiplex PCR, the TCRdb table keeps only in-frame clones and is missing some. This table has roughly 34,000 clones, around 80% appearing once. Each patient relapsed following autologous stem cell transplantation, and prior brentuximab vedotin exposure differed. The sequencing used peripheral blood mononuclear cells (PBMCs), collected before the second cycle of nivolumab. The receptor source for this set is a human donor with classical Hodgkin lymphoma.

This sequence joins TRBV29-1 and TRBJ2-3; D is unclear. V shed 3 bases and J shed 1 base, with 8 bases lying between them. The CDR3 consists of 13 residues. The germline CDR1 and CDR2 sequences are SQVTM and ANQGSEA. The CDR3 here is CSVDLGGTDTQYF. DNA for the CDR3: TGCAGCGTTGATCTAGGTGGCACAGATACGCAGTATTTT.

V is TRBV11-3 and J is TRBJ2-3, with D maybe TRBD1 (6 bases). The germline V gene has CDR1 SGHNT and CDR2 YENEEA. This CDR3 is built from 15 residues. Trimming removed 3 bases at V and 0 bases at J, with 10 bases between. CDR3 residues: CASSLGAASTDTQYF. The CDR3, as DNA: TGTGCCAGCAGCTTGGGGGCGGCTAGCACAGATACGCAGTATTTT.

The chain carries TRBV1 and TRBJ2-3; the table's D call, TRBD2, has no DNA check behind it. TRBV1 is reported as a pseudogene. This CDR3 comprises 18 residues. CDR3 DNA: TGCACCAGCAGCCAAGCCTCGCCTAAGCGGGGGCCCACAGATACGCAGTATTTT. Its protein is CTSSQASPKRGPTDTQYF.

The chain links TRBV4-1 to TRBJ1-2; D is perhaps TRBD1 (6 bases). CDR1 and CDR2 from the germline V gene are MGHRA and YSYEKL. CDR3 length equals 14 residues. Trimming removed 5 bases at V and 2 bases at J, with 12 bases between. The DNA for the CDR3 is TGCGCCAGCAGCGACGCAACAGGGAACTATGGCTACACCTTC. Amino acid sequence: CASSDATGNYGYTF.

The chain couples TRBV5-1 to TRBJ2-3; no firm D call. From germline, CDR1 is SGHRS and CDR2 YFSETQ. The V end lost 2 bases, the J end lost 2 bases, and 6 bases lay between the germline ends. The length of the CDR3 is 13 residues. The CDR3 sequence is CASSFHPTDTQYF. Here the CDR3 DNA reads TGCGCCAGCAGCTTCCATCCCACAGATACGCAGTATTTT.

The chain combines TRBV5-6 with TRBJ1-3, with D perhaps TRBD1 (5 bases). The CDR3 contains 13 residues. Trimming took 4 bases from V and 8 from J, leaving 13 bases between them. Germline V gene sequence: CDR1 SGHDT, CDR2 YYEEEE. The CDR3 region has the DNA TGTGCCAGCAGCCGACGGGACGTAGACACCATATATTTT. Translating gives CASSRRDVDTIYF.

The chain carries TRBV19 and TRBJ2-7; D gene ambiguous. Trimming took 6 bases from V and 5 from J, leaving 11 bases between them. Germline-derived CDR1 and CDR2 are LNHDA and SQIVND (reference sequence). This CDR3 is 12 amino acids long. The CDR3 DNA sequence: TGTGCCAGTAGCCCGAACTTGCACGAGCAGTACTTC. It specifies CASSPNLHEQYF.

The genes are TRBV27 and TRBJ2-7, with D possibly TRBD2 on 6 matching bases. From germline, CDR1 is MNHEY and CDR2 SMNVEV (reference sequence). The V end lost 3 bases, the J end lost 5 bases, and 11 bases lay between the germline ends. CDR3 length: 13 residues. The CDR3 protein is CASSLTRLDEQYF. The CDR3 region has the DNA TGTGCCAGCAGTTTGACTAGACTGGACGAGCAGTACTTC.

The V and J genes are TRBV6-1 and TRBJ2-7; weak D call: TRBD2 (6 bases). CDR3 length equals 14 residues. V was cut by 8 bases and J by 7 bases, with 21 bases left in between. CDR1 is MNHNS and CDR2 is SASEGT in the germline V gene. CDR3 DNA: TGTGCCAGCGGTTTTGACGGTTGGGCGGGGGAGCAGTACTTC. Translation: CASGFDGWAGEQYF.

The CDR3 is CASSLTRNTEAFF. The DNA of the CDR3 is TGTGCCAGCAGCTTAACCAGGAACACTGAAGCTTTCTTT. V usage is TRBV7-2 and J usage is TRBJ1-1; D call uncertain. Germline V gives CDR1 SGHTA, CDR2 FQGNSA. The CDR3 spans 13 residues. Trimming left V 2 bases short and J 1 base short, with 5 bases between. Complete variable domain (other parts from reference TRBV7-2 and TRBJ1-1): GAGVSQSPSNKVTEKGKDVELRCDPISGHTALYWYRQSLGQGLEFLIYFQGNSAPDKSGLPSDRFSAERTGGSVSTLTIQRTQQEDSAVYLCASSLTRNTEAFFGQGTRLTVV.

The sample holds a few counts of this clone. The CDR3 protein is CASSFLGGYTF. CDR3 coding DNA: TGTGCCAGCTCATTCCTCGGGGGCTACACCTTC. The chain recombines TRBV18 with TRBJ1-2; no clear D. CDR1 is KGHSH, CDR2 LQKENI, per germline. The CDR3 length is 11 residues. Trimming took off 5 bases at V and 8 bases at J, with 9 bases between the two ends.

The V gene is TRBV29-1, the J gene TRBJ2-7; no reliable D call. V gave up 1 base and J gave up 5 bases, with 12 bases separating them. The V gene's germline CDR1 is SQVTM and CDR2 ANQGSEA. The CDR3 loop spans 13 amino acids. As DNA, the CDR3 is TGCAGCGTTGAAGGTCCGGGCCGGAACGAGCAGTACTTC. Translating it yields CSVEGPGRNEQYF.

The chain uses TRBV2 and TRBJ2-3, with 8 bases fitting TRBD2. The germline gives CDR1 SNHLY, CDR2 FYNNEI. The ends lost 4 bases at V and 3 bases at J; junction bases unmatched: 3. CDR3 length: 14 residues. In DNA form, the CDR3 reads TGTGCCAGCAGTGCCCAGCGGGGGACAGATACGCAGTATTTT. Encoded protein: CASSAQRGTDTQYF. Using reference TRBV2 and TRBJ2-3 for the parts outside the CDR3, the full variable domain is EPEVTQTPSHQVTQMGQEVILRCVPISNHLYFYWYRQILGQKVEFLVSFYNNEISEKSEIFDDQFSVERPDGSNFTLKIRSTKLEDSAMYFCASSAQRGTDTQYFGPGTRLTVL.

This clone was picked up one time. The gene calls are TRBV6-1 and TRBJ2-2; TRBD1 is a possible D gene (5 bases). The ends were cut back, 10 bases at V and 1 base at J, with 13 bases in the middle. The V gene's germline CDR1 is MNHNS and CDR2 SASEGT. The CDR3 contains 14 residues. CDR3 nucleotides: TGTGCCACCAAGACAGTTAAGAACACCGGGGAGCTGTTTTTT. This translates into CATKTVKNTGELFF.

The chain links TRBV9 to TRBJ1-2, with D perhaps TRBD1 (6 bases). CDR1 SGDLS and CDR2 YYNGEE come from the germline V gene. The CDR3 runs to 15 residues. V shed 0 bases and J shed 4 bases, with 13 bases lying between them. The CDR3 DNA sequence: TGTGCCAGCAGCGTAGACAGGGTACTTAGCTATGGCTACACCTTC. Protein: CASSVDRVLSYGYTF.

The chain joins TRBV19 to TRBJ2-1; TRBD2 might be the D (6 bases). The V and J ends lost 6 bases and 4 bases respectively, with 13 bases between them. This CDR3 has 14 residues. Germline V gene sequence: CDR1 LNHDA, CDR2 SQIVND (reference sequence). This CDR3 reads CASSRDGTYNEQFF. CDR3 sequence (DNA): TGTGCCAGTAGCCGGGACGGGACTTACAATGAGCAGTTCTTC.

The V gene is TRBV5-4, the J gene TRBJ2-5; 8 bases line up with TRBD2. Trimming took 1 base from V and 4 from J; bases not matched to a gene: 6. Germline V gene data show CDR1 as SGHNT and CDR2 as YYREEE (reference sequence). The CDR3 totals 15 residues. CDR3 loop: CASSLRSGGGETQYF. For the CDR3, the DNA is TGTGCCAGCAGCTTGCGGTCCGGGGGGGGAGAGACCCAGTACTTC.

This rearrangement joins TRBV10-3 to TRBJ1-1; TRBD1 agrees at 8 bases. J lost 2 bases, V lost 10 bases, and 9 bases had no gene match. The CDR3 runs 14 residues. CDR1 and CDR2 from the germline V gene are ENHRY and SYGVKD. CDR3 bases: TGTGCCACCAAGCTCGGGACAGGAAACACTGAAGCTTTCTTT. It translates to CATKLGTGNTEAFF.